The clone carrying this TCR beta chain was observed at least ten times. The length of the CDR3 is 13 residues. The germline V gene has CDR1 SGHRS and CDR2 YFSETQ. V dropped 0 bases and J dropped 3 bases, with 6 bases sitting between them. TCRdb re-analysed the RT-PCR reads in MiXCR, keeping a single row per CDR3 protein. The sample consists of around 790,000 distinct CDR3 sequences, around 21% of them appearing once. The data belong to a study of response to subunit inactivated influenza vaccine. This clonotype originated in a man aged 45 to 65 who received an inactivated influenza vaccine. Sequencing used PBMCs from blood, obtained 4 to 6 days after vaccination. The chain has TRBV5-1 and TRBJ1-1; tentatively, D is TRBD1 (6 bases). The CDR3 bases are TGCGCCAGCAGCTTGGACAGGGACACTGAAGCTTTCTTT. Protein: CASSLDRDTEAFF.